These 14 T cell receptor beta chains were sequenced from one sample in a study of T cell repertoires in cytomegalovirus infection. Each CDR3 protein gets one entry after TCRdb re-called the reads with MiXCR. The sample includes about 890,000 distinct CDR3 sequences, less than 35% of them seen just once. What these receptors recognize is not known. Material: cultured CD8+ T cells from PBMCs, obtained from culture after CMV antigen stimulation. The receptors were sampled from a human donor in good health (CMV status not recorded). Some clones in this sample may be carry-over from other donors' samples.

The rearrangement links TRBV19 to TRBJ2-1, with D possibly being TRBD2 (6 bases). V gave up 3 bases and J gave up 5 bases, with 14 bases separating them. The germline CDR1 and CDR2 sequences are LNHDA and SQIVND (reference sequence). The CDR3 is made up of 15 amino acids. In DNA form, the CDR3 reads TGTGCCAGTAGTATCGGGCTAGCGCCTAACAATGAGCAGTTCTTC. Its translation is CASSIGLAPNNEQFF.

Comments on this clonotype: A much larger clone lies one base from this, so it may be a read error. This chain joins TRBV7-2 and TRBJ1-5, with no clear D. There are 13 residues in the CDR3. The V end lost 5 bases, the J end lost 1 base, and 6 bases lay between the germline ends. CDR1 is SGHTA and CDR2 is FQGNSA in the germline V gene. This CDR3 reads CASSVISNQPQHF. The CDR3, as DNA: TGTGCCAGCAGCGTTATAAGCAATCAGCCCCAGCATTTT.

This clonotype occurred many times. The chain is built from TRBV24-1 and TRBJ1-5; D perhaps matches TRBD1 (6 bases). This CDR3 spans 14 amino acids. Trimming removed 4 bases at V and 7 bases at J, with 13 bases between. Germline V gene sequence: CDR1 KGHDR, CDR2 SFDVKD. In DNA, the CDR3 is TGTGCCACCAGTGAACAGGGCGTTAGCCAGCCCCAGCATTTT. Residues: CATSEQGVSQPQHF.

V is TRBV2 and J is TRBJ2-3; D is possibly TRBD1 or TRBD2 (5 bases each). This CDR3 has 11 residues. Germline CDR1 and CDR2: SNHLY and FYNNEI. The V end lost 7 bases, the J end lost 12 bases, and 14 bases lay between the germline ends. In nucleotides, the CDR3 is TGTGCCAGCATGGGGACCTCCGCCCAGTATTTT. Protein: CASMGTSAQYF.

This clonotype has only a few counts. V usage is TRBV28 and J usage is TRBJ2-1; possibly TRBD1 for D (6 bases). Germline V gene sequence: CDR1 MDHEN, CDR2 SYDVKM. The CDR3 length is 17 residues. Trimming pared 6 bases from V and 0 bases from J, leaving 18 bases between. The CDR3: CASRTPQGSSSYNEQFF. As DNA, the CDR3 is TGTGCCAGCAGAACCCCGCAGGGGTCCAGCTCCTACAATGAGCAGTTCTTC.

This clonotype was observed at least ten times. The genes are TRBV7-2 and TRBJ1-2; TRBD1 might be the D (5 bases). Trimming removed 5 bases from V and 2 bases from J, with 12 bases in between. Looked up from germline, CDR1 is SGHTA and CDR2 is FQGNSA. CDR3 length: 14 residues. The CDR3 coding sequence is TGTGCCAGCAGCATTACAGGTGGAAACTATGGCTACACCTTC. The encoded protein is CASSITGGNYGYTF.

V usage is TRBV7-9 and J usage is TRBJ2-5, with 7 bases aligning to TRBD1. Per the germline V gene, CDR1 is SEHNR and CDR2 is FQNEAQ (reference sequence). V lost 1 base, J lost 1 base, and 3 bases stayed unmatched. This CDR3 has 15 amino acids. The CDR3 DNA sequence: TGTGCCAGCAGCTTAGTAGGACAGGCCCAAGAGACCCAGTACTTC. Translation: CASSLVGQAQETQYF.

This chain uses TRBV20-1 with TRBJ1-2; a possible D gene is TRBD1 (5 bases). CDR1 is DFQATT, CDR2 SNEGSKA, per germline (reference sequence). The CDR3 length is 13 residues. V lost 2 bases and J lost 3, with 10 bases in between. In nucleotides, the CDR3 is TGCAGTGCTAGACAGGGAGGTGACTATGGCTACACCTTC. This gives the protein CSARQGGDYGYTF.

This clonotype was counted many times. The rearrangement joins TRBV4-3 to TRBJ2-2; D is ambiguous. Germline CDR1 is LGHNA and CDR2 is YSLEER. The CDR3 is 15 amino acids. Trimming shortened V by 0 bases and J by 1 base, and 6 bases separated the two germline ends. CDR3 sequence (DNA): TGCGCCAGCAGCCAAGATTCCAGGAACACCGGGGAGCTGTTTTTT. It is translated as CASSQDSRNTGELFF.

The chain joins TRBV7-9 to TRBJ2-3; 8 positions match TRBD1. Germline CDR1 is SEHNR and CDR2 is FQNEAQ (reference sequence). J was trimmed by 4 bases and V by 5 bases; bases with no gene match: 5. The CDR3 covers 14 residues. The CDR3 loop is CASSIQGGADTQYF. The CDR3 DNA is TGTGCCAGCAGCATACAGGGGGGCGCAGATACGCAGTATTTT.

This clonotype was detected ten times or more. This chain uses TRBV12-3 or TRBV12-4 with TRBJ1-2; 8 bases are shared with TRBD1. This CDR3 comprises 15 residues. V was pared by 4 bases and J by 4 bases, with 8 bases of the junction left unmatched. The CDR3 sequence is CASSSGDRTFYGYTF. The CDR3 DNA reads as TGTGCCAGCAGTTCTGGGGACAGGACCTTCTATGGCTACACCTTC.

This clonotype was counted between two and nine times. This chain links TRBV6-1 with TRBJ1-2; tentative D call: TRBD1 (6 bases). This CDR3 is built from 18 residues. V dropped 9 bases and J dropped 4 bases, with 30 bases sitting between them. Germline V gene lookup returns CDR1 MNHNS and CDR2 SASEGT. CDR3 nucleotides: TGTGCCAGTAACCCACGCGACAGGCGCCCATTAGGTTGCTATGGCTACACCTTC. Translating it yields CASNPRDRRPLGCYGYTF.

Here the CDR3 reads CASSQEGQGTTNEKLFF. The CDR3 DNA follows: TGCGCCAGCAGCCAAGAAGGACAGGGTACAACTAATGAAAAACTGTTTTTT. V is TRBV4-1 and J is TRBJ1-4, with 8 bases identical to TRBD1. In germline, CDR1 is MGHRA, CDR2 YSYEKL. The length of the CDR3 is 17 residues. V shed 0 bases and J 0 bases; nucleotides not matched to a gene: 3.

The table lists this clonotype with many counts. The chain recombines TRBV19 with TRBJ2-5; no definite D call. Germline V CDR1 and CDR2: LNHDA, SQIVND (reference sequence). The CDR3 runs to 13 residues. The germline V and J ends were trimmed by 5 bases and 0 bases, with 7 bases remaining between them. The DNA for the CDR3 is TGTGCCAGTAGTCGGGCCTACCAAGAGACCCAGTACTTC. As protein: CASSRAYQETQYF.